The 11 T cell receptor beta chains below all came from one sample that was sequenced in a study of cytomegalovirus exposure and HLA in healthy donors. Primers included in the PCR were 60 Vbeta and 13 Jbeta primers. TCRdb's copy holds only in-frame clones and misses some; the assay was immunoSEQ multiplex PCR. The table shows more than 100,000 clones, with 75% to 90% occurring only once. Sequences were obtained from PBMCs. Source of these receptors: a man aged 35 to 55 in good health and CMV-seronegative.

The rearrangement uses TRBV28 and TRBJ2-2; TRBD1 matches at 7 bases. This CDR3 is 15 amino acids long. J lost 0 bases, V lost 10 bases, and 8 bases had no gene match. Germline values: CDR1 MDHEN, CDR2 SYDVKM. The CDR3: CATKTGHANTGELFF. CDR3 nucleotides: TGTGCCACCAAGACAGGGCATGCGAACACCGGGGAGCTGTTTTTT.

This clone was seen only once. For the CDR3, the DNA is TGTGCCAGCAGCGTTCCGGGAGGGAATACAGATACGCAGTATTTT. Its translation: CASSVPGGNTDTQYF. This chain links TRBV2 with TRBJ2-3; TRBD2 agrees at 8 bases. The junction had 8 bases not matched to a gene; V was cut back by 6 bases and J by 3 bases. This CDR3 has 15 amino acids. CDR1 is SNHLY, CDR2 FYNNEI, per germline.

The CDR3 loop reads CASRQTARGQGFYTGELFF. The DNA of the CDR3 is TGCGCCTCCCGCCAAACCGCAAGGGGACAGGGGTTCTATACCGGGGAGCTGTTTTTT. The chain combines TRBV4-3 with TRBJ2-2; 10 bases agree with TRBD1. The trim removed 11 bases at V and 5 bases at J, leaving 23 bases unmatched. The germline CDR1 and CDR2 sequences are LGHNA and YSLEER. This CDR3 has 19 residues.

The chain joins TRBV4-1 to TRBJ1-2; D is perhaps TRBD1 (6 bases). V shed 0 bases and J shed 4 bases, with 9 bases lying between them. Per germline, CDR1 MGHRA and CDR2 YSYEKL. CDR3 size: 14 residues. CDR3 sequence: CASSQDRGSYGYTF. DNA of the CDR3: TGCGCCAGCAGCCAAGACAGGGGATCCTATGGCTACACCTTC.

The gene calls are TRBV5-5 and TRBJ2-7; tentative D call: TRBD1 (6 bases). CDR1 SGHKS and CDR2 YYEKEE come from the germline V gene (reference sequence). The CDR3 has 13 amino acids. The V gene lost 7 bases and the J gene lost 3 bases, with 14 bases spanning the gap. CDR3 DNA sequence: TGTGCCAGCTCGAGGGACACAAACTACGAGCAGTACTTC. The encoded protein is CASSRDTNYEQYF.

The chain recombines TRBV21-1 with TRBJ2-1; the table's D call, TRBD1, was not checked against the DNA. TRBV21-1 is a known pseudogene. This CDR3 contains 15 residues. The CDR3 region is CASTNTDSIYNEQFF. CDR3 bases: TGTGCCAGCACCAATACTGACAGCATATACAATGAGCAGTTCTTC.

This clone was recorded a few times. The rearrangement links TRBV19 to TRBJ1-2; 10 bases agree with TRBD1. V trimming: 4 bases; J trimming: 7 bases; junction bases outside the gene matches: 9. This CDR3 is 15 amino acids long. Germline values: CDR1 LNHDA, CDR2 SQIVND (reference sequence). CDR3 loop: CASSTFGQGVPGYTF. DNA of the CDR3: TGTGCCAGTAGTACGTTCGGACAGGGGGTACCTGGCTACACCTTC.

V is TRBV14 and J is TRBJ2-3; weak D call: TRBD1 (6 bases). Germline V gene lookup returns CDR1 SGHDN and CDR2 FVKESK. V shed 0 bases and J shed 8 bases, with 15 bases lying between them. The CDR3 extends over 15 amino acids. The CDR3: CASSQEGRGRGTQYF. CDR3 DNA sequence: TGTGCCAGCAGCCAAGAAGGCAGGGGAAGGGGTACGCAGTATTTT.

V and J are TRBV7-2 and TRBJ1-1; D is unresolved. Germline V gene lookup returns CDR1 SGHTA and CDR2 FQGNSA. This CDR3 is built from 13 residues. Trimming took off 2 bases at V and 6 bases at J, with 10 bases between the two ends. The CDR3 is CASSLNGWAEAFF. Written as DNA, the CDR3 is TGTGCCAGCAGCTTAAACGGGTGGGCTGAAGCTTTCTTT.

The chain has TRBV5-8 and TRBJ1-2; 7 bases are a match to TRBD1. CDR1 and CDR2 from the germline V gene are SGHTS and YDEGEE. The length of the CDR3 is 16 residues. V shed 0 bases, J shed 5 bases, and the junction held 10 bases outside the gene matches. The CDR3 DNA follows: TGTGCCAGCAGCTTGGAGGGACAGAGCTCACGGTATGGCTACACCTTC. Amino acid sequence: CASSLEGQSSRYGYTF.

The table lists this clone with a count of one. The chain carries TRBV5-1 and TRBJ2-3; 8 nucleotides match TRBD2. In germline, CDR1 is SGHRS, CDR2 YFSETQ. The V and J ends lost 5 bases and 2 bases, in that order; junction bases with no gene match: 10. CDR3 size: 16 residues. The CDR3 nucleotides read TGCGCCAGCAGTTCGGGGGGGCCGACATACACAGATACGCAGTATTTT. Protein: CASSSGGPTYTDTQYF.